The 31 T cell receptor beta chains below were found in one sample sequenced in a study of T cells in Graves' hyperthyroidism and ophthalmopathy. RNA transcripts yielded amplified TCR beta CDR3 regions. A first-round RT-PCR of the TCR CDR3 used the HTBI primer set. TCRdb fed the multiplex PCR reads into MiXCR, producing one record per CDR3 protein. The sample has under 300,000 distinct CDR3 sequences; more than 10% are singletons. Specimen: blood. The receptors come from a woman aged 25 to 45 with Graves' hyperthyroidism that later progressed to Graves' ophthalmopathy.

The CDR3 region is CASYGTFSNTQYF. The CDR3 DNA is TGTGCCAGTTATGGGACCTTCTCTAATACGCAGTATTTT. The chain uses TRBV6-2 or TRBV6-3 and TRBJ2-3; TRBD1 or TRBD2 may be the D gene (5 bases each). The V gene lost 9 bases and the J gene lost 7 bases, with 17 bases spanning the gap. Germline-derived CDR1 and CDR2 are MNHEY and SVGEGT. This CDR3 is built from 13 residues.

The chain uses TRBV4-1 and TRBJ2-5, with 8 bases fitting TRBD2. The end of the DNA is better explained by TRBJ2-1, so the J call may be wrong. There are 17 residues in the CDR3. In germline, CDR1 is MGHRA, CDR2 YSYEKL. CDR3 bases: TGCGCCAGCAGCCAAGAGGGTAGCGGGACGTACCAAGAGACCCAGTTCTTC. It encodes CASSQEGSGTYQETQFF.

Many counts were recorded for this clonotype. The chain carries TRBV7-2 and TRBJ2-1, with a weak D call TRBD1 (6 bases). From germline, CDR1 is SGHTA and CDR2 FQGNSA. V was cut by 1 base and J by 6 bases, with 13 bases left in between. CDR3 length: 15 residues. CDR3 amino acids: CASSLVPGESNEQFF. DNA of the CDR3: TGTGCCAGCAGCTTAGTGCCAGGGGAAAGCAATGAGCAGTTCTTC.

This clonotype came up many times. The germline gene is not matched at one end of the junction; a read error may be the cause. J is TRBJ2-2 and V is TRBV7-2; unclear D gene. CDR3 size: 13 residues. Per the germline V gene, CDR1 is SGHTA and CDR2 is FQGNSA. CDR3 sequence: CASRLVDTGELFF. In nucleotides, the CDR3 is TGTGCCAGCCGCTTGGTGGACACCGGGGAGCTGTTTTTT.

This clonotype was seen more than once but under ten times. The chain combines TRBV4-1 with TRBJ2-3, with unresolved D. The CDR3 runs 15 residues. With 1 base removed from V and 1 base from J, the gap between germline ends came to 9 bases. Germline lookup yields CDR1 MGHRA and CDR2 YSYEKL. CDR3 bases: TGCGCCAGCAGCCAAGCCCCCCCGGGCACAGATACGCAGTATTTT. Residues: CASSQAPPGTDTQYF.

This clonotype has just a few counts. The rearrangement uses TRBV28 and TRBJ2-1; 7 positions agree with TRBD1. The CDR3 length is 19 residues. Germline-derived CDR1 and CDR2 are MDHEN and SYDVKM. The V gene end was trimmed by 3 bases and the J gene end by 4 bases; junction bases not matched to a gene: 18. The CDR3 DNA reads as TGTGCCAGCAGTTTCGGGTCGATTATGGGACAGATATTTTACAATGAGCAGTTCTTC. This gives the protein CASSFGSIMGQIFYNEQFF.

This clonotype was observed a few times. This chain connects TRBV20-1 to TRBJ1-3; tentative D call: TRBD1 (6 bases). The V gene lost 2 bases and the J gene lost 0 bases, with 14 bases spanning the gap. The CDR3 loop spans 16 amino acids. From germline, CDR1 is DFQATT and CDR2 SNEGSKA (reference sequence). The CDR3 DNA is TGCAGTGCTAGACCAACAGGGCTAATCTCTGGAAACACCATATATTTT. It is translated as CSARPTGLISGNTIYF.

About this clonotype: This may be a read error: a much more frequent sequence differs by one nucleotide. This sequence joins TRBV4-1 and TRBJ2-5, with D perhaps matching TRBD1 (6 bases). Trimming stripped 8 bases from V and 5 bases from J, with 24 bases between. This CDR3 contains 16 residues. CDR1 is MGHRA, CDR2 YSYEKL, per germline. The CDR3 is CASGPGVGADGETQYF. The CDR3 DNA follows: TGCGCCAGCGGCCCAGGGGTAGGAGCGGACGGGGAGACCCAGTACTTC.

This clonotype appeared many times. The chain joins TRBV20-1 to TRBJ2-5, with D perhaps matching TRBD2 (5 bases). The ends were cut back, 3 bases at V and 10 bases at J, with 15 bases in the middle. The CDR3 loop spans 12 amino acids. The V gene's germline CDR1 is DFQATT and CDR2 SNEGSKA (reference sequence). The CDR3 DNA sequence: TGCAGTGCTAGTTACGATCGGGGAGACCAGTACTTC. It yields the protein CSASYDRGDQYF.

The chain has TRBV19 and TRBJ2-2, with D unclear. CDR3 length equals 15 residues. V lost 3 bases, J lost 3 bases, and 11 bases lay in between. Germline V lookup: CDR1 LNHDA, CDR2 SQIVND (reference sequence). The CDR3 region is CASSIIGGYTGELFF. CDR3 sequence (DNA): TGTGCCAGTAGTATCATAGGCGGTTACACCGGGGAGCTGTTTTTT.

Ten or more counts support this clonotype. This chain joins TRBV20-1 and TRBJ2-5, with D perhaps matching TRBD1 (6 bases). CDR1 and CDR2 from the germline V gene are DFQATT and SNEGSKA (reference sequence). Trimming left V 4 bases short and J 2 bases short, with 17 bases between. This CDR3 has 15 residues. CDR3 sequence: CSATNPGTRQETQYF. In nucleotides, the CDR3 is TGCAGTGCTACTAATCCCGGGACACGTCAAGAGACCCAGTACTTC.

This clonotype has ten or more counts. V is TRBV5-1 and J is TRBJ1-1; no firm D call. The CDR3 is made up of 12 amino acids. The V gene lost 4 bases and the J gene lost 4 bases, with 8 bases spanning the gap. Germline V CDR1 and CDR2: SGHRS, YFSETQ. CDR3 amino acids: CASSQEGTEAFF. The CDR3 region has the DNA TGCGCCAGCAGCCAGGAGGGCACTGAAGCTTTCTTT.

This clonotype came up many times. This chain uses TRBV24-1 with TRBJ2-1; 7 bases are shared with TRBD1. This CDR3 spans 15 amino acids. V shed 8 bases and J 6 bases; nucleotides not matched to a gene: 12. Germline lookup yields CDR1 KGHDR and CDR2 SFDVKD. The CDR3 loop reads CATTDTGDKPNEQFF. DNA for the CDR3: TGTGCCACCACCGATACAGGGGATAAGCCCAATGAGCAGTTCTTC.

This clonotype was picked up many times. V and J are TRBV6-1 and TRBJ2-7, with D tentatively TRBD2 (6 bases). The CDR3 is 15 residues long. Germline loops: CDR1 MNHNS, CDR2 SASEGT. The V end was cut by 5 bases, the J end by 6 bases, with 20 bases between. In nucleotides, the CDR3 is TGTGCCAGCAGTTCCCGGGACTCGTGGGTTGGCGAGCAGTACTTC. As protein: CASSSRDSWVGEQYF.

The rearrangement links TRBV6-2 or TRBV6-3 to TRBJ2-3; TRBD2 might be the D (6 bases). V was cut by 5 bases and J by 5 bases, with 14 bases left in between. The CDR3 covers 14 residues. Per germline, CDR1 MNHEY and CDR2 SVGEGT. The CDR3: CASSNPGERDTQYF. The CDR3 nucleotides read TGTGCCAGCAGTAACCCGGGAGAACGAGATACGCAGTATTTT.

V and J are TRBV7-9 and TRBJ1-5, with D possibly matching TRBD1 (5 bases). Germline lookup yields CDR1 SEHNR and CDR2 FQNEAQ (reference sequence). The CDR3 is made up of 16 amino acids. V lost 5 bases, J lost 2 bases, and 16 bases lay in between. DNA for the CDR3: TGTGCCAGCAGCGATACGGGGGGGGGGGGCAATCAGCCCCAGCATTTT. It encodes CASSDTGGGGNQPQHF. The variable domain in full, completed from reference TRBV7-9 and TRBJ1-5, reads DTGVSQNPRHKITKRGQNVTFRCDPISEHNRLYWYRQTLGQGPEFLTYFQNEAQLEKSRLLSDRFSAERPKGSFSTLEIQRTEQGDSAMYLCASSDTGGGGNQPQHFGDGTRLSIL.

This clonotype appeared many times. The genes are TRBV2 and TRBJ2-7, with TRBD2 matching over 7 bases. Germline loops: CDR1 SNHLY, CDR2 FYNNEI. The CDR3 runs to 15 residues. With 7 bases clipped from V and 1 base from J, the junction kept 10 bases outside the gene matches. The CDR3 nucleotides are TGTGCCAGCATTCCTTTGAGGGAGGGGTCCTACGAGCAGTACTTC. Translated: CASIPLREGSYEQYF.

This clonotype was detected many times. V gene TRBV7-6 combines with J gene TRBJ2-5; 8 bases match TRBD1. The germline V gene has CDR1 SGHVS and CDR2 FNYEAQ. J lost 5 bases, V lost 4 bases, and 9 bases had no gene match. This CDR3 spans 15 amino acids. The CDR3 nucleotides are TGTGCCAGCAGCTCTGACAGGGGCTCCTGGGAGACCCAGTACTTC. This codes for CASSSDRGSWETQYF.

This clonotype has only one observation. A much larger clone differs by one base, so this may be a read error. The chain recombines TRBV29-1 with TRBJ2-1, with 8 positions matching TRBD2. Germline CDR1 is SQVTM and CDR2 is ANQGSEA. Trimming took 5 bases from V and 12 from J; bases not matched to a gene: 9. The length of the CDR3 is 12 residues. The CDR3 region is CSVNGGGDGQFF. The CDR3 nucleotides read TGCAGCGTTAACGGGGGGGGGGATGGGCAGTTCTTC.

This clonotype was found a few times. The rearrangement joins TRBV30 to TRBJ1-6; no reliable D call. Trimming cost V 2 bases and J 7 bases, with 18 bases left between them. In germline, CDR1 is GTSNPN, CDR2 SVGIG (reference sequence). This CDR3 has 16 residues. The CDR3 loop reads CAWSPHPRSFNSPLHF. The CDR3 DNA reads as TGTGCCTGGAGTCCCCATCCGCGGTCTTTCAATTCACCCCTCCACTTT.

This chain uses TRBV6-1 with TRBJ1-5; 7 bases line up with TRBD1. The J segment lost 6 bases and the V segment lost 7 bases, leaving 9 bases of the junction unmatched. CDR3 length: 14 residues. In germline, CDR1 is MNHNS, CDR2 SASEGT. The CDR3, as DNA: TGTGCCAGCACTCAGGGGGTGGGAGGTCAGCCCCAGCATTTT. Amino acids: CASTQGVGGQPQHF.

This clonotype has ten or more counts. V is TRBV7-3 and J is TRBJ2-5; TRBD2 matches at 9 bases. The trim removed 3 bases at V and 5 bases at J, leaving 1 base unmatched. CDR1 and CDR2 (germline): SGHTA, FQGTGA. CDR3 length equals 13 residues. The CDR3 nucleotides read TGTGCCAGCAGCTTTAGCGGGAGCGAGACCCAGTACTTC. Translation: CASSFSGSETQYF.

This clonotype was detected many times. This chain connects TRBV6-5 to TRBJ1-1, with D hard to call. This CDR3 has 14 residues. The germline V gene has CDR1 MNHEY and CDR2 SVGAGI. The V end lost 0 bases, the J end lost 1 base, and 6 bases lay between the germline ends. DNA of the CDR3: TGTGCCAGCAGTTACTCCGGAAGGAACACTGAAGCTTTCTTT. The encoded protein is CASSYSGRNTEAFF.

This clonotype was observed many times. The CDR3 spells CASSYSGQGFQPQHF. The CDR3, as DNA: TGTGCCAGCAGTTACTCAGGACAGGGATTTCAGCCCCAGCATTTT. The J gene is TRBJ1-5, the V gene TRBV6-5, with TRBD1 matching 8 bases. Germline loops: CDR1 MNHEY, CDR2 SVGAGI. Trimming at V came to 0 bases and at J to 6 bases, leaving 4 bases not matched to a gene. The CDR3 is made up of 15 amino acids.

This clonotype was seen ten or more times. The gene calls are TRBV2 and TRBJ2-3; the match to TRBD1 covers 8 bases. The CDR3 consists of 17 residues. Germline CDR1 is SNHLY and CDR2 is FYNNEI. V shed 6 bases, J shed 1 base, and the junction held 12 bases outside the gene matches. CDR3 sequence: CASSDTRTGLGTDTQYF. As DNA, the CDR3 is TGTGCCAGCAGCGACACCCGGACAGGGCTCGGCACAGATACGCAGTATTTT. The whole variable domain, filled in from reference TRBV2 and TRBJ2-3, reads EPEVTQTPSHQVTQMGQEVILRCVPISNHLYFYWYRQILGQKVEFLVSFYNNEISEKSEIFDDQFSVERPDGSNFTLKIRSTKLEDSAMYFCASSDTRTGLGTDTQYFGPGTRLTVL.

This chain uses TRBV4-1 with TRBJ1-2; perhaps TRBD1 as D (6 bases). Deletions cut 1 base from V and 6 bases from J, with 15 bases between. Looked up from germline, CDR1 is MGHRA and CDR2 is YSYEKL. This CDR3 contains 15 residues. CDR3 protein: CASSQGGRGVDGYTF. The CDR3 DNA is TGCGCCAGCAGCCAAGGGGGAAGGGGGGTCGATGGCTACACCTTC.

This clonotype was seen ten or more times. The chain joins TRBV28 to TRBJ2-3; 10 nucleotides line up with TRBD2. After removal of 4 bases from V and 3 bases from J, the junction contained 7 bases not matched to a gene. The CDR3 length is 16 residues. Looked up from germline, CDR1 is MDHEN and CDR2 is SYDVKM. The CDR3 sequence is CASSWTSGEGTDTQYF. DNA for the CDR3: TGTGCCAGCAGTTGGACTAGCGGAGAAGGGACAGATACGCAGTATTTT.

This clonotype was recorded many times. The chain joins TRBV3-1 to TRBJ2-1; 7 nucleotides agree with TRBD2. The V gene end was trimmed by 2 bases and the J gene end by 7 bases; junction bases not matched to a gene: 8. This CDR3 spans 15 amino acids. Germline CDR1 reads LGHDT; CDR2 reads YNNKEL (reference sequence). The CDR3 DNA sequence: TGTGCCAGCAGCCAATCTGGGAGGGATAGGAATGAGCAGTTCTTC. This translates into CASSQSGRDRNEQFF.

The chain joins TRBV3-1 to TRBJ2-7, with D perhaps TRBD1 or TRBD2 (5 bases each). V was shortened by 4 bases and J by 1 base, with 14 bases between the two germline ends. The CDR3 is 15 amino acids. CDR1 is LGHDT, CDR2 YNNKEL, per germline (reference sequence). The CDR3 loop is CASSRVGTVSYEQYF. CDR3 nucleotides: TGTGCCAGCAGCCGGGTAGGGACGGTTTCCTACGAGCAGTACTTC.

This clonotype occurred many times. V and J are TRBV20-1 and TRBJ2-7; D not certain. The CDR3 runs 13 residues. Trimming cost V 3 bases and J 2 bases, with 11 bases left between them. CDR1 and CDR2 from the germline V gene are DFQATT and SNEGSKA (reference sequence). The CDR3 DNA follows: TGCAGTGCTAGCTGGCCAGGAACCTACGAGCAGTACTTC. It translates to CSASWPGTYEQYF.

This chain joins TRBV4-2 and TRBJ2-7, with TRBD2 matching over 11 bases. CDR1 and CDR2 (germline): LGHNA, YNFKEQ. This CDR3 region has 15 residues. Trimming took 4 bases from V and 5 from J; bases not matched to a gene: 7. The CDR3 DNA follows: TGTGCCAGCAGCCCATTGACTAGCGGGACCCACGAGCAGTACTTC. It translates to CASSPLTSGTHEQYF.